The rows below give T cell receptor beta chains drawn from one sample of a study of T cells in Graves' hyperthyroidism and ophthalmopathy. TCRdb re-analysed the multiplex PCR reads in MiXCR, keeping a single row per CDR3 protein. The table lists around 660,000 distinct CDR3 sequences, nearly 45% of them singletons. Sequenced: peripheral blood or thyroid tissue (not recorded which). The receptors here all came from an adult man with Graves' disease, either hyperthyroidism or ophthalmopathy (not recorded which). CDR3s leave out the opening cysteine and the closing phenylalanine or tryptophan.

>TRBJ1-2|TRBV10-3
AGLRTGDGYT
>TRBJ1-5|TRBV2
ASSTGQGRQPQH
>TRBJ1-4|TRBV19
ASRTGTGINEKLF
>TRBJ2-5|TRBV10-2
ASSAELAGGSETQY
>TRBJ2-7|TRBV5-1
ASSLGTLQGYEQY
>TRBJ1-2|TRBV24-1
ASSEAIQAGGFSYGYT
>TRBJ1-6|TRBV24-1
ATSGEGTPRSPLH
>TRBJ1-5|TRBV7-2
ASSQNGQHNQPQH
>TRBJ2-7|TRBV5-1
ASSPGTGVSYEQY
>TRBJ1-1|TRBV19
ASSIRVGYTEAF
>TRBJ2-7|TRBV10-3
ATSDGLAGGPYEQY
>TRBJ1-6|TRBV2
ASSLGTGVIPLH
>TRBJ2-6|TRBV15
ATGGGGANVLT
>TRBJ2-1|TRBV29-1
SVAPPGSNEQF
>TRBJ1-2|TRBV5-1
ASSYYRGQGYT
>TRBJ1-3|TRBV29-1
SVEDYDGNTIY
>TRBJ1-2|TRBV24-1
ARDMGQGVNYGYT
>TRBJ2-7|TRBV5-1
ASSLEPGGDYEQY
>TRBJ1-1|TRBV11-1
ASRANTEAF
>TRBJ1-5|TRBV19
ASSLKGQVNQPQH
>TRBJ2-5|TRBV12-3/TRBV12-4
ASSLLAGQGAETQY
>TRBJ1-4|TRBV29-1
SGHNPNEKLF